The 30 T cell receptor beta chains given below trace back to one sample, sequenced in a study of cytomegalovirus exposure and HLA in healthy donors. A multiplex PCR was run with 60 Vbeta primers and 13 Jbeta primers. TCRdb keeps only in-frame clones here, not all; method: immunoSEQ multiplex PCR. The sample records approximately 150,000 clones, approximately 74% being singletons. The sample consisted of PBMCs. These receptors were obtained from a woman aged 25 to 45 in good health and CMV-seronegative.

Only a few counts were recorded for this clone. This chain connects TRBV28 to TRBJ1-3; D gene ambiguous. Germline CDR1 and CDR2: MDHEN and SYDVKM. V was pared by 3 bases and J by 4 bases, with 10 bases between. The CDR3 contains 14 residues. CDR3 DNA: TGTGCCAGCAGTTTTGGGCTGACGGGAAACACCATATATTTT. Amino acids: CASSFGLTGNTIYF.

The gene calls are TRBV19 and TRBJ1-2; D ambiguous. Germline-derived CDR1 and CDR2 are LNHDA and SQIVND (reference sequence). The germline V and J ends were trimmed by 4 bases and 5 bases, with 17 bases remaining between them. The length of the CDR3 is 15 residues. The chain's CDR3 is CASSRGYLEGYGYTF. The CDR3 DNA follows: TGTGCCAGTAGTAGAGGGTATCTGGAGGGATATGGCTACACCTTC.

This clone was counted a few times. The chain couples TRBV7-9 to TRBJ1-2, with 8 bases identical to TRBD1. From germline, CDR1 is SEHNR and CDR2 FQNEAQ (reference sequence). There are 17 residues in the CDR3. V lost 4 bases to trimming and J lost 0 bases; unmatched junction nucleotides: 10. In DNA, the CDR3 is TGTGCCAGCAGCTGGGGCGCCGGGACAGGAACTAACTATGGCTACACCTTC. Its protein is CASSWGAGTGTNYGYTF.

This chain joins TRBV7-3 and TRBJ1-2; weak D call: TRBD1 (6 bases). CDR1 and CDR2 from the germline V gene are SGHTA and FQGTGA. This CDR3 is built from 13 residues. Between the trimmed V and J ends, which lost 5 bases and 4 bases, there was a span of 11 bases. The DNA of the CDR3 is TGTGCCAGCAGCCCCGGACAGCCCTATGGCTACACCTTC. Translation: CASSPGQPYGYTF.

The chain carries TRBV7-9 and TRBJ1-4, with a possible D match to TRBD1 (6 bases). This CDR3 has 15 residues. CDR1 is SEHNR, CDR2 FQNEAQ, per germline (reference sequence). V was pared by 4 bases and J by 8 bases, with 17 bases between. The DNA of the CDR3 is TGTGCCAGCAGCTCGCAGGGGTGGGAGAGCGAAAAACTGTTTTTT. This sequence encodes CASSSQGWESEKLFF.

The V call is TRBV9, the J call TRBJ1-6, with D possibly TRBD1 on 6 matching bases. Trimming took 3 bases from V and 2 from J, leaving 15 bases between them. Germline V gives CDR1 SGDLS, CDR2 YYNGEE. The CDR3 loop spans 17 amino acids. The CDR3 is CASSAPSTGTYNSPLHF. The CDR3 nucleotides read TGTGCCAGCAGCGCCCCGTCCACAGGGACCTATAATTCACCCCTCCACTTT.

CDR3 sequence reads: CASSPGDQPQHF. For the CDR3, the DNA is TGTGCCAGTAGTCCGGGAGATCAGCCCCAGCATTTT. This chain uses TRBV19 with TRBJ1-5; D remains ambiguous. V lost 5 bases and J 5 bases, leaving 7 bases between the germline ends. Germline V gives CDR1 LNHDA, CDR2 SQIVND (reference sequence). The CDR3 extends over 12 amino acids. The complete variable domain, with remaining parts taken from reference TRBV19 and TRBJ1-5, reads DGGITQSPKYLFRKEGQNVTLSCEQNLNHDAMYWYRQDPGQGLRLIYYSQIVNDFQKGDIAEGYSVSREKKESFPLTVTSAQKNPTAFYLCASSPGDQPQHFGDGTRLSIL.

This clone was seen more than once but under ten times. The chain combines TRBV28 with TRBJ2-7; unclear D gene. Trimming took 6 bases from V and 3 from J, leaving 18 bases between them. CDR1 and CDR2 (germline): MDHEN, SYDVKM. The CDR3 loop spans 15 amino acids. CDR3 DNA: TGTGCCAGCAGCCCCCGCGAGCAGGCGCTCTACGAGCAGTACTTC. Its protein is CASSPREQALYEQYF. Drawing the rest from reference TRBV28 and TRBJ2-7, the complete variable domain is DVKVTQSSRYLVKRTGEKVFLECVQDMDHENMFWYRQDPGLGLRLIYFSYDVKMKEKGDIPEGYSVSREKKERFSLILESASTNQTSMYLCASSPREQALYEQYFGPGTRLTVT.

The chain is built from TRBV5-4 and TRBJ2-7, with D perhaps TRBD1 (6 bases). CDR3 length: 14 residues. V was clipped by 0 bases and J by 5 bases, with 12 bases between them. Germline V gene sequence: CDR1 SGHNT, CDR2 YYREEE (reference sequence). As DNA, the CDR3 is TGTGCCAGCAGCTTGGATAAACAGGGCGACGAGCAGTACTTC. Its protein is CASSLDKQGDEQYF.

V and J are TRBV9 and TRBJ1-5; 7 bases fit TRBD1. CDR3 length: 14 amino acids. CDR1 is SGDLS, CDR2 YYNGEE, per germline. J was trimmed by 5 bases and V by 0 bases; bases with no gene match: 2. In DNA, the CDR3 is TGTGCCAGCAGCGTAGGGGACAGTTATCAGCCCCAGCATTTT. The encoded protein is CASSVGDSYQPQHF.

This clone has just a few counts. The chain couples TRBV7-9 to TRBJ2-5, with a weak D call TRBD2 (5 bases). Trimming removed 4 bases from V and 2 bases from J, with 11 bases in between. Germline CDR1 reads SEHNR; CDR2 reads FQNEAQ (reference sequence). The CDR3 extends over 14 amino acids. The DNA of the CDR3 is TGTGCCAGCAGCTCACGGGGAACACAAGAGACCCAGTACTTC. This gives the protein CASSSRGTQETQYF.

The chain carries TRBV5-4 and TRBJ2-2; TRBD2 aligns across 12 bases. The CDR3 sequence is 16 residues long. Per germline, CDR1 SGHNT and CDR2 YYREEE (reference sequence). Trimming took 4 bases from V and 7 from J; bases not matched to a gene: 8. The chain's CDR3 is CASSRRLAGEGGELFF. The CDR3 coding sequence is TGTGCCAGCAGCCGAAGACTAGCGGGAGAAGGCGGGGAGCTGTTTTTT.

V usage is TRBV7-9 and J usage is TRBJ2-2, with 7 bases fitting TRBD1. Germline V lookup: CDR1 SEHNR, CDR2 FQNEAQ (reference sequence). V dropped 3 bases and J dropped 4; count of bases not matched to a gene: 8. CDR3 length: 16 amino acids. The CDR3 bases are TGTGCCAGCAGCTTGTCCCGGGACAGCAGCACCGGGGAGCTGTTTTTT. This encodes CASSLSRDSSTGELFF.

The V gene is TRBV20-1, the J gene TRBJ2-7, with D uncertain. This CDR3 comprises 11 residues. Germline V gives CDR1 DFQATT, CDR2 SNEGSKA (reference sequence). Trimming cost V 2 bases and J 2 bases, with 4 bases left between them. CDR3 protein: CSARTAYEQYF. CDR3 bases: TGCAGTGCTAGAACTGCCTACGAGCAGTACTTC.

This clone was seen only a few times. The chain joins TRBV6-1 to TRBJ1-3; D remains unclear. Germline lookup yields CDR1 MNHNS and CDR2 SASEGT. The CDR3 is 16 residues long. Trimming took off 0 bases at V and 0 bases at J, with 9 bases between the two ends. CDR3 amino acids: CASSEAGSDSGNTIYF. The CDR3 nucleotides read TGTGCCAGCAGTGAAGCGGGGAGCGACTCTGGAAACACCATATATTTT.

This sequence joins TRBV10-3 and TRBJ1-2; D is possibly TRBD1 (6 bases). V was cut by 6 bases and J by 8 bases, with 13 bases left in between. The CDR3 loop spans 12 amino acids. CDR1 is ENHRY and CDR2 is SYGVKD in the germline V gene. DNA of the CDR3: TGTGCCATCAGAGGGGGGGGTGGAGGCTACACCTTC. Translating it yields CAIRGGGGGYTF.

V is TRBV7-9 and J is TRBJ2-2; 7 bases are shared with TRBD1. CDR1 and CDR2 (germline): SEHNR, FQNEAQ (reference sequence). Germline trimming cut 5 bases from V and 5 bases from J; bases unmatched to any gene: 2. The CDR3 spans 13 residues. CDR3 residues: CASSADRTGELFF. Written as DNA, the CDR3 is TGTGCCAGCAGCGCGGACAGGACCGGGGAGCTGTTTTTT.

This chain links TRBV4-3 with TRBJ2-7; 8 bases map to TRBD1. The CDR3 runs 17 residues. The germline CDR1 and CDR2 sequences are LGHNA and YSLEER. Unmatched junction bases numbered 11, after V lost 0 bases and J lost 4 bases. In nucleotides, the CDR3 is TGCGCCAGCAGCCAAGAATATGAGATAACAGGGGGATACGAGCAGTACTTC. Amino acids: CASSQEYEITGGYEQYF.

This clone has just a few counts. J is TRBJ1-2 and V is TRBV27; the D is unclear. Germline CDR1 MNHEY, CDR2 SMNVEV (reference sequence). The V end lost 10 bases, the J end lost 1 base, and 10 bases lay between the germline ends. The CDR3 contains 12 residues. The CDR3 region is CATYVINYGYTF. CDR3 DNA sequence: TGTGCCACCTACGTGATTAACTATGGCTACACCTTC.

This chain joins TRBV11-3 and TRBJ2-1, with D possibly TRBD2 on 5 matching bases. Trimming shortened V by 5 bases and J by 3 bases, and 14 bases separated the two germline ends. Germline V gives CDR1 SGHNT, CDR2 YENEEA. This CDR3 is built from 15 residues. This CDR3 is CASSLGGIDYNEQFF. The DNA for the CDR3 is TGTGCCAGCAGCCTCGGAGGAATAGACTACAATGAGCAGTTCTTC.

The chain joins TRBV7-3 to TRBJ2-7, with TRBD1 as a possible D gene (6 bases). Trimming took 5 bases from V and 0 from J, leaving 11 bases between them. This CDR3 spans 14 amino acids. CDR1 is SGHTA, CDR2 FQGTGA, per germline. CDR3 sequence reads: CASSTQGSSYEQYF. DNA of the CDR3: TGTGCCAGCAGCACCCAGGGGTCCTCCTACGAGCAGTACTTC.

The chain is built from TRBV5-1 and TRBJ1-5; no clear D. Germline lookup yields CDR1 SGHRS and CDR2 YFSETQ. CDR3 length equals 14 residues. Trimming took off 4 bases at V and 0 bases at J, with 8 bases between the two ends. The CDR3 coding sequence is TGCGCCAGCAGCCCCGGTCATAGCAATCAGCCCCAGCATTTT. Amino acids: CASSPGHSNQPQHF.

Note on this clone: Other DNA sequences in the same sample also yield this CDR3. The CDR3 coding sequence is TGTGCCAGCAGCGCCGGGGACAGCACCTACGAGCAGTACTTC. It specifies CASSAGDSTYEQYF. The chain combines TRBV9 with TRBJ2-7; TRBD1 agrees at 7 bases. The length of the CDR3 is 14 residues. Germline V gene data show CDR1 as SGDLS and CDR2 as YYNGEE. J gave up 2 bases and V 3 bases, and 5 bases lay outside the gene matches.

This clone appeared once. V is TRBV2 and J is TRBJ1-1, with 7 positions matching TRBD1. Germline-derived CDR1 and CDR2 are SNHLY and FYNNEI. Germline trimming cut 7 bases from V and 0 bases from J; bases unmatched to any gene: 8. The CDR3 is 15 amino acids. CDR3 region: CASKRGQGVNTEAFF. The CDR3 region has the DNA TGTGCCAGCAAAAGGGGTCAGGGGGTGAACACTGAAGCTTTCTTT. The full variable domain, completed using reference TRBV2 and TRBJ1-1, is EPEVTQTPSHQVTQMGQEVILRCVPISNHLYFYWYRQILGQKVEFLVSFYNNEISEKSEIFDDQFSVERPDGSNFTLKIRSTKLEDSAMYFCASKRGQGVNTEAFFGQGTRLTVV.

V usage is TRBV6-1 and J usage is TRBJ2-2; weak D call: TRBD2 (5 bases). Deletions cut 3 bases from V and 8 bases from J, with 10 bases between. The CDR3 totals 13 residues. The germline gives CDR1 MNHNS, CDR2 SASEGT. CDR3 protein: CASSETGIGELFF. As DNA, the CDR3 is TGTGCCAGCAGTGAGACCGGGATTGGGGAGCTGTTTTTT.

The CDR3 bases are TGTGCCAGCAGCCTCAGGGTTTCCTACGAGCAGTACTTC. Protein: CASSLRVSYEQYF. The chain combines TRBV21-1 with TRBJ2-7; TRBD1, the table's D call, lacks a check against the DNA. TRBV21-1 is a listed pseudogene. This CDR3 is 13 amino acids long.

The chain combines TRBV19 with TRBJ2-1; 12 nucleotides align to TRBD2. CDR3 length: 17 residues. The V segment lost 4 bases and the J segment 3 bases; nucleotides outside the gene matches: 7. Germline V CDR1 and CDR2: LNHDA, SQIVND (reference sequence). The CDR3 loop reads CASSRGGLAGIYNEQFF. CDR3 DNA: TGTGCCAGTAGTAGAGGTGGACTAGCGGGGATCTACAATGAGCAGTTCTTC.

This rearrangement joins TRBV30 to TRBJ2-2; 7 nucleotides line up with TRBD2. In germline, CDR1 is GTSNPN, CDR2 SVGIG (reference sequence). V lost 2 bases, J lost 6 bases, and 3 bases stayed unmatched. The CDR3 consists of 13 residues. Here the CDR3 DNA reads TGTGCCTGGAGTCTCCTAGCGGCCGGGGAGCTGTTTTTT. Amino acid sequence: CAWSLLAAGELFF.

The rearrangement joins TRBV19 to TRBJ1-1; TRBD1 agrees at 8 bases. CDR1 is LNHDA, CDR2 SQIVND, per germline (reference sequence). The CDR3 loop spans 15 amino acids. V lost 5 bases to trimming and J lost 0 bases; unmatched junction nucleotides: 5. CDR3 DNA: TGTGCCAGTAGTGCTAGGACAGGGCTGAACACTGAAGCTTTCTTT. Protein product: CASSARTGLNTEAFF.

The chain joins TRBV12-5 to TRBJ1-1, with unresolved D. CDR3 length: 12 residues. Trimming cost V 3 bases and J 1 base, with 3 bases left between them. Germline V gives CDR1 LGHNT, CDR2 FRNRAP. The CDR3 nucleotides read TGTGCTAGTGGTTTTCGGAACACTGAAGCTTTCTTT. Its protein is CASGFRNTEAFF. The variable domain in full, with the rest retrieved from reference TRBV12-5 and TRBJ1-1, is DARVTQTPRHKVTEMGQEVTMRCQPILGHNTVFWYRQTMMQGLELLAYFRNRAPLDDSGMPKDRFSAEMPDATLATLKIQPSEPRDSAVYFCASGFRNTEAFFGQGTRLTVV.